Listed below are T cell receptor beta chains from one sample, sequenced in a study of tumor-infiltrating lymphocytes in oesophageal squamous cell carcinoma. MiXCR, applied by TCRdb to the PCR reads, yields one record per CDR3 protein. This sample has about 12,000 distinct CDR3 sequences, with roughly half found just once. The specimen sequenced was esophageal tumor tissue. Every receptor here comes from a male donor with esophageal squamous cell carcinoma. The CDR3 runs from the conserved cysteine through the conserved F or W. Fields, in order: clone size, D gene, J gene, V gene, CDR3 DNA, CDR3 protein. D genes are given only for firm matches. Clone size appears in some rows only: once, few, many, or a class for an expanded clone.

. | . | TRBJ1-2 | TRBV28 | TGTGCCAGCAGTTTTAGTAGGGCAGACTATGGCTACACCTTC | CASSFSRADYGYTF
. | . | TRBJ2-7 | TRBV7-6 | TGTGCCAGCAGCTTAGAAGGGCAGCGAAGGTACGAGCAGTACTTC | CASSLEGQRRYEQYF
. | . | TRBJ2-1 | TRBV20-1 | TGCAGTGCTAGTCGGGAGTGGGATGAGCAGTTCTTC | CSASREWDEQFF
. | TRBD1 | TRBJ2-1 | TRBV7-8 | TGTGCCAGCAGCCTGGGACAGGGGCCCTACGAGCAGTTCTTC | CASSLGQGPYEQFF
. | . | TRBJ2-3 | TRBV7-2 | TGTGCCAGCAGCTTGGGGGAAGGGATCGGGTTTACGCAGTATTTT | CASSLGEGIGFTQYF
. | TRBD2 | TRBJ2-2 | TRBV7-3 | TGTGCCAGCAGCCCCCTGGCGGGAGGGATAACCGGGGAGCTGTTTTTT | CASSPLAGGITGELFF
. | TRBD1 | TRBJ2-2 | TRBV11-3 | TGTGCCAGCAGCGCTAACAGGGGAAGCACCGGGGAGCTGTTTTTT | CASSANRGSTGELFF
. | . | TRBJ2-5 | TRBV28 | TGTGCCAGCAGTCTTGGGACATTCCAAGAGACCCAGTACTTC | CASSLGTFQETQYF
. | . | TRBJ1-1 | TRBV7-4 | TGTGCCAGCAGCTTGGGATCAGGGAGGACTGAAGCTTTCTTT | CASSLGSGRTEAFF
medium-sized | . | TRBJ1-1 | TRBV12-3/TRBV12-4 | TGTGCCAGCAGGGTAGGAACATACACTGAAGCTTTCTTT | CASRVGTYTEAFF
. | . | TRBJ2-5 | TRBV7-2 | TGTGCCAGCAGCTCGGGGGTTTCCCATGAGCAGTACTTC | CASSSGVSHEQYF
few | TRBD1 | TRBJ2-1 | TRBV10-2 | TGCGCCAGCACGACAGGGGTCTACAATGAGCAGTTCTTC | CASTTGVYNEQFF
few | TRBD2 | TRBJ2-1 | TRBV7-9 | TGTGCCAGCAGCACGCGGGGGGGCGGGACCTACAATGAGCAGTTCTTC | CASSTRGGGTYNEQFF
. | . | TRBJ2-7 | TRBV11-2 | TGTGCCAGCAGCTTAGTACGGGACAACTACGAGCAGTACTTC | CASSLVRDNYEQYF
. | . | TRBJ2-1 | TRBV12-3/TRBV12-4 | TGTGCCAGCAGTTTAGACAGGGCCTACAATGAGCAGTTCTTC | CASSLDRAYNEQFF
. | . | TRBJ2-3 | TRBV7-2 | TGTGCCAGCAGCCGAGCCCATCGAGGTGGGCACACAGATACGCAGTATTTT | CASSRAHRGGHTDTQYF
. | . | TRBJ2-5 | TRBV10-1 | TGCGCCAGCAGTGAGTTGGAGTGGGAGACCCAGTACTTC | CASSELEWETQYF
once | . | TRBJ2-3 | TRBV6-1 | TGTGCCAGCGCATCCTCGGGTTATACGCAGTATTTT | CASASSGYTQYF
few | . | TRBJ2-3 | TRBV20-1 | TGCAGTGCTCCCCGGGCCGGAATCACAGATACGCAGTATTTT | CSAPRAGITDTQYF
. | . | TRBJ2-1 | TRBV7-8 | TGTGCCAGCAGCTTAGCCGGACCCAGGGAAGATGAGCAGTTCTTC | CASSLAGPREDEQFF
many | . | TRBJ2-7 | TRBV15 | TGTGCCACCAGCAGAGGCGGTATAGCCTACGAGCAGTACTTC | CATSRGGIAYEQYF
. | . | TRBJ1-2 | TRBV28 | TGTGCCAGCAGTTTATCCCCAGGAAATAACTATGGCTACACCTTC | CASSLSPGNNYGYTF
. | . | TRBJ2-3 | TRBV7-6 | TGTGCTAGCAGCTTAGCGGAAACAGATACGCAGTATTTT | CASSLAETDTQYF
many | TRBD1 | TRBJ1-2 | TRBV28 | TGTGCCAGCAGTTTATGGCGGGACAGTCGTGGCTACACCTTC | CASSLWRDSRGYTF
. | . | TRBJ2-1 | TRBV7-3 | TGTGCCAGCAGTCGAGACAGTAGCTCCTACAATGAGCAGTTCTTC | CASSRDSSSYNEQFF
few | TRBD2 | TRBJ2-1 | TRBV7-3 | TGTGCCAGCAGCCCACGACTAGCGTTCTACAATGAGCAGTTCTTC | CASSPRLAFYNEQFF
medium-sized | TRBD2 | TRBJ2-3 | TRBV27 | TGTGCCAGCAGTTCGAGACTAGCGGGAGGGACAGATACGCAGTATTTT | CASSSRLAGGTDTQYF